What follows are 8 T cell receptor beta chains derived from one specimen sequenced in a study of cytomegalovirus exposure and HLA in healthy donors. PCR amplification relied on 60 Vbeta primers (plus 13 Jbeta primers). Clones were read by immunoSEQ multiplex PCR, and TCRdb kept only the in-frame ones, dropping some. The data hold 150,000 or so clones, with around 73% observed a single time. Material for sequencing was PBMCs. The receptors shown here come from a woman aged 18-29 years in good health and CMV-seronegative.

The chain recombines TRBV28 with TRBJ2-7, with 13 bases matching TRBD2. Germline lookup yields CDR1 MDHEN and CDR2 SYDVKM. Trimming took 5 bases from V and 5 from J; bases not matched to a gene: 6. The CDR3 loop spans 15 amino acids. CDR3 in amino acids: CASSPGTSGAHEQYF. The CDR3, as DNA: TGTGCCAGCAGTCCCGGGACTAGCGGGGCCCACGAGCAGTACTTC.

This clone was detected only once. The J gene is TRBJ2-5, the V gene TRBV19, with 7 nucleotides matching TRBD2. V dropped 4 bases and J dropped 5; count of bases not matched to a gene: 7. Germline V gene sequence: CDR1 LNHDA, CDR2 SQIVND (reference sequence). The CDR3 runs 14 residues. The chain's CDR3 is CASSTRREGETQYF. The DNA for the CDR3 is TGTGCCAGTAGTACCCGCAGGGAGGGGGAGACCCAGTACTTC.

V and J are TRBV13 and TRBJ1-1, with D possibly TRBD1 on 6 matching bases. V lost 5 bases and J 1 base, leaving 14 bases between the germline ends. CDR1 is PRHDT, CDR2 FYEKMQ, per germline (reference sequence). CDR3 length: 15 residues. In nucleotides, the CDR3 is TGTGCCAGCAGCGGAACAGGGTACGAGAACACTGAAGCTTTCTTT. Residues: CASSGTGYENTEAFF.

This chain connects TRBV4-1 to TRBJ1-2; D is uncertain. Per the germline V gene, CDR1 is MGHRA and CDR2 is YSYEKL. There are 16 residues in the CDR3. The V and J ends lost 0 bases and 0 bases respectively, with 11 bases between them. Written as DNA, the CDR3 is TGCGCCAGCAGCCAAGATACGAGGTGGGCTAACTATGGCTACACCTTC. Its protein is CASSQDTRWANYGYTF.

The chain's CDR3 is CASSSYREGYTF. The CDR3 nucleotides read TGTGCCAGCAGTTCTTACAGGGAAGGCTACACCTTC. The chain couples TRBV6-6 to TRBJ1-2, with D maybe TRBD1 (6 bases). Trimming pared 4 bases from V and 8 bases from J, leaving 11 bases between. CDR1 is MNHNY, CDR2 SVGAGI, per germline (reference sequence). CDR3 length: 12 amino acids.

The chain joins TRBV13 to TRBJ2-4, with D possibly matching TRBD2 (7 bases). The CDR3 is made up of 18 amino acids. Per the germline V gene, CDR1 is PRHDT and CDR2 is FYEKMQ (reference sequence). V was clipped by 6 bases and J by 1 base, with 22 bases between them. The CDR3 nucleotides read TGTGCCAGCAGAACGGGGAGGGGGAACTCACGGGCCAAAAACATTCAGTACTTC. Residues: CASRTGRGNSRAKNIQYF. The entire variable domain, with the rest obtained from reference TRBV13 and TRBJ2-4, is as follows: AAGVIQSPRHLIKEKRETATLKCYPIPRHDTVYWYQQGPGQDPQFLISFYEKMQSDKGSIPDRFSAQQFSDYHSELNMSSLELGDSALYFCASRTGRGNSRAKNIQYFGAGTRLSVL.

The chain employs TRBV6-5 and TRBJ2-3; 14 bases are shared with TRBD2. CDR3 length equals 15 residues. J was trimmed by 3 bases and V by 4 bases; bases with no gene match: 0. The V gene's germline CDR1 is MNHEY and CDR2 SVGAGI. CDR3 region: CASSWTSGRTDTQYF. The DNA for the CDR3 is TGTGCCAGCAGTTGGACTAGCGGGAGGACAGATACGCAGTATTTT.

This clone was picked up a small number of times. The gene calls are TRBV19 and TRBJ1-2, with 7 bases matching TRBD1. The V segment lost 3 bases and the J segment 4 bases; nucleotides outside the gene matches: 5. The CDR3 totals 14 residues. Germline loops: CDR1 LNHDA, CDR2 SQIVND (reference sequence). Written as DNA, the CDR3 is TGTGCCAGTAGTATTCCAGGGGGTGGCTATGGCTACACCTTC. This gives the protein CASSIPGGGYGYTF.